This TCR beta chain was found in a study of cytomegalovirus exposure and HLA in healthy donors. The PCR was carried out with 60 Vbeta primers and 13 Jbeta primers. TCRdb's copy holds only in-frame clones and misses some; the assay was immunoSEQ multiplex PCR. The sample consists of 120,000 or so clones, about 74% of them appearing once. Sequencing was performed on PBMCs. The source is a man younger than 40 in good health and CMV-seronegative.

The CDR3 region has the DNA TGTGCCAGCAGTTACTCCGCAGGTCCCCTCCACTTT. This sequence encodes CASSYSAGPLHF. The chain has TRBV6-5 and TRBJ1-6; D is unresolved. The CDR3 covers 12 residues. The V end lost 0 bases, the J end lost 13 bases, and 7 bases lay between the germline ends. The germline V gene has CDR1 MNHEY and CDR2 SVGAGI.